The T cell receptor (beta chain) under discussion was sequenced for a study of OX40 agonist ivuxolimab in advanced cancers. A note on the overall study: Ivuxolimab was a fully human IgG2 agonistic monoclonal antibody targeting the costimulatory receptor OX40 (CD134). Of the 50 to 55 patients in dose escalation, about 20 had hepatocellular carcinoma, about 15 had melanoma, 9 had renal cell carcinoma and 9 had head and neck cancer. The dose-escalation cohort was 80% to 90% male with a mean age of roughly 60 years, ranging from about 23 to 85. The paper describes the monotherapy dose-escalation part (N of about 57 patients) of the phase I trial of ivuxolimab. Intravenous ivuxolimab was administered to patients every 2 weeks at six dose levels: 0.01, 0.1, 0.3, 1.5, 3 and 10 mg/kg. Peripheral TCRbeta sequencing was intended to test whether TCR sequence diversity was altered and clonal T-cell expansion was caused by ivuxolimab. Partial responses occurred in three dose-escalation patients: two with cutaneous melanoma and one with hepatocellular carcinoma. Patients were allowed to have had prior anti-PD-1, anti-PD-L1 or anti-CTLA-4 therapy, and around 37% of the dose-escalation patients had previously received checkpoint inhibitors. Overall study results and their limits: The antigen specificity of the peripheral T cells that underwent clonal expansion was not determined. Partial responders in the 0.1-3.0 mg/kg groups had among the lowest normalized peripheral clonal expansion, especially among CD8+ T cells. At doses from 0.1 to 3.0 mg/kg, clonal expansion was seen in both CD4+ and CD8+ blood T cells between baseline and week 6. Low levels of normalized T-cell clonal expansion were also seen in some nonresponding patients. After ivuxolimab, expanded clones were on average more numerous among CD8+ T cells than among CD4+ T cells.

Note on this clone: Its cognate antigen has yet to be identified. It has no much larger one-base neighbor in the sample; base qualities were not kept.

Genomic DNA was extracted from sorted cells for sequencing of the TCRbeta CDR3 region. TCRbeta CDR3 regions were sequenced using the immunoSEQ Assay. Held by TCRdb, this immuneACCESS table contains in-frame sequences only and omits some clones. Under half of the omission traces to an unresolved V gene where checked; the cause of the rest is unknown. The sample table records about 73,000 clones; 90% of these occur just once. The ten largest clonotypes hold approximately 9.9% of the sample. CDR1 and CDR2 are drawn from the germline V gene: MDHEN, SYDVKM. Trimming leaves V shorter by 1 base and J shorter by 9 bases, with the junction holding 9 bases beyond the gene matches. The CDR3 goes from the cysteine to the phenylalanine over 15 residues. The retained sequence is limited to the CDR3, 45 bases, with the frame set at the first base. The trial excluded patients who had a history of autoimmune disease or who were on systemic immunosuppression. In every dose cohort, peripheral blood was drawn for TCR sequencing at baseline, cycle 4 day 1, and cycle 7 day 1. Samples came from an open-label, multicenter, first-in-human phase I dose-escalation trial of ivuxolimab. Adults with locally advanced or metastatic melanoma, renal cell, hepatocellular, or head and neck squamous cell carcinoma were enrolled in the trial. Before TCR sequencing, CD4+ T cells and CD8+ T cells were sorted from peripheral blood as separate populations.

In this chain, TRBV28 is recombined with TRBJ2-1, with TRBD2 identical over 7 junction bases. This sequence was found in an adult with an advanced solid tumor such as melanoma, head and neck, liver or kidney cancer. The sample here was CD4+ or CD8+ T cells sorted from blood, taken in a trial of the OX40 agonist ivuxolimab. The bases are TGTGCCAGCAGTTTATTCGCGGGAGTGGTCGGTGAGCAGTTCTTC. It translates as CASSLFAGVVGEQFF.